This is a list of T cell receptor beta chains from one sample in a study of blood T cell repertoires in COVID-19. Data came from immunoSEQ multiplex PCR; TCRdb stores just in-frame clones and leaves some out. The top ten hold roughly 4% of the sample, which has approximately 170,000 clones, roughly 90% seen once. Input material: peripheral blood. The origin of the receptors is a woman aged 70-85 years with acute or convalescent COVID-19. CDR3s include the opening cysteine and the closing phenylalanine or tryptophan. The D gene is left open where the match is weak. Size is omitted from some rows. Given values are once, few, many or a class for expanded clones.

>TRBV6-5|.|.|TRBJ1-1
CASSSPGAGGTEAFF
>TRBV7-2|TRBD1|.|TRBJ1-6
CASSEPSGTGGGTLHF
>TRBV5-1|.|.|TRBJ2-3
CASSTYSTDTQYF
>TRBV7-2|TRBD1|.|TRBJ2-7
CASSLDSTLKRQGGEQYF
>TRBV25-1|TRBD1|.|TRBJ2-7
CASSGRPPHRGGQEEQYF
>TRBV4-3|.|.|TRBJ2-7
CASSLRQIYEQYF
>TRBV6-5|.|.|TRBJ1-5
CASSYRGGWGPQHF
>TRBV10-3|.|.|TRBJ2-3
CAAVGAGDTQYF
>TRBV7-2|TRBD2|.|TRBJ2-1
CASSWGGTSGSVEQFF
>TRBV6-5|.|.|TRBJ1-1
CASRSGQQEAFF
>TRBV3-1/TRBV3-2|TRBD1|.|TRBJ1-6
CASSPTGFNSPLHF
>TRBV29-1|.|.|TRBJ1-1
CSVSKQGMNTEAFF
>TRBV4-1|.|.|TRBJ1-2
CASSQDAGEAGGYTF
>TRBV7-2|TRBD1|.|TRBJ1-5
CASSSDRDQPQHF
>TRBV5-1|TRBD1|few|TRBJ2-7
CASSLGGTGPYEQYF
>TRBV11-2|TRBD2|.|TRBJ2-3
CASSPVGEGDTQYF
>TRBV29-1|TRBD1|.|TRBJ1-1
CSADRALNTEAFF
>TRBV7-9|.|.|TRBJ1-6
CASSPQGYNSPLHF
>TRBV11-2|.|.|TRBJ1-1
CASSSRAGRVKDEAFF
>TRBV27|TRBD2|.|TRBJ2-1
CASSHGTSGTYNEQFF
>TRBV7-3|TRBD2|.|TRBJ2-1
CASSLWTSGKDNEQFF
>TRBV5-5|TRBD2|.|TRBJ2-3
CASSPGLAGGSTDTQYF
>TRBV28|.|few|TRBJ1-2
CASSLGGAYYGYTF
>TRBV10-3|.|.|TRBJ2-7
CAISGQGYEQYF
>TRBV5-1|TRBD1|.|TRBJ1-1
CASSPGQGASMNTEAFF
>TRBV24-1|.|.|TRBJ2-7
CATSDPTSGEQYF
>TRBV12-5|TRBD1|.|TRBJ1-1
CASGRQGNTEAFF
>TRBV4-3|.|.|TRBJ2-1
CASSQGGARLGNEQFF
>TRBV3-1/TRBV3-2|.|.|TRBJ1-4
CASRQPGSTNEKLFF
>TRBV23-1|.|.|TRBJ2-5
CASSQSLRQQETQYF
>TRBV30|.|.|TRBJ2-1
CAWSVHRSMFNEQFF
>TRBV7-2|TRBD2|.|TRBJ2-7
CASSFSGGGTYEQYF
>TRBV5-6|TRBD1|few|TRBJ1-1
CASSLGTGGRDTEAFF
>TRBV12-3/TRBV12-4|.|.|TRBJ1-1
CASSFRLNTEAFF
>TRBV20-1|TRBD1|.|TRBJ2-2
CSASMGQRNTGELFF
>TRBV11-2|.|.|TRBJ2-1
CASSPSGGPRLQFF
>TRBV30|.|.|TRBJ1-3
CAWVGEASSGNTIYF
>TRBV4-1|TRBD1|.|TRBJ1-4
CASSRTGTGAEKLFF
>TRBV28|.|.|TRBJ1-2
CASRVLSGGGSFNYGYTF
>TRBV6-6|.|.|TRBJ2-1
CASSYQGDEQFF
>TRBV4-2|.|.|TRBJ1-2
CASSQERTANYGYTF
>TRBV4-3|.|once|TRBJ1-1
CASGPSGSTEAFF